This entry lists 23 T cell receptor beta chains sequenced from one sample in a study of identical twins. Via MiXCR, TCRdb re-called the 5' RACE reads, giving one row per CDR3 protein. This table holds about 530,000 distinct CDR3 sequences, around 20% found once. This same sample was also part of a study on yellow fever vaccine responses in identical twins.

Sequenced material: CD4+ T cells sorted from blood. All receptors derive from a woman aged 18-29 years in good health.

This clonotype has a handful of counts. The chain is built from TRBV6-1 and TRBJ1-2, with 7 bases fitting TRBD1. Germline trimming cut 7 bases from V and 2 bases from J; bases unmatched to any gene: 7. The CDR3 sequence is 14 residues long. Germline CDR1 and CDR2: MNHNS and SASEGT. CDR3 nucleotides: TGTGCCAGCACCCAGACAGGGCGGAACTATGGCTACACCTTC. Residues: CASTQTGRNYGYTF.

The CDR3 DNA sequence: TGTGCCAGCTCAGCAACCGGGAAGGGACAGCCAACCTACGAGCAGTACGTC. This sequence encodes CASSATGKGQPTYEQYV. The rearrangement joins TRBV18 to TRBJ2-7; 7 nucleotides agree with TRBD1. The J segment lost 2 bases and the V segment lost 5 bases, leaving 15 bases of the junction unmatched. This CDR3 contains 17 residues. Germline CDR1 reads KGHSH; CDR2 reads LQKENI.

The chain carries TRBV10-2 and TRBJ1-1, with 7 bases that match TRBD1. V shed 8 bases and J 6 bases; nucleotides not matched to a gene: 9. CDR3 length: 13 amino acids. The germline gives CDR1 WSHSY, CDR2 SAAADI. The CDR3: CASQTGISAEAFF. In nucleotides, the CDR3 is TGCGCCAGCCAGACAGGGATTAGTGCTGAAGCTTTCTTT.

A single count supports this clonotype. V gene TRBV4-1 combines with J gene TRBJ2-3, with 7 bases that match TRBD1. Germline loops: CDR1 MGHRA, CDR2 YSYEKL. The CDR3 extends over 15 amino acids. The V gene end was trimmed by 0 bases and the J gene end by 3 bases; junction bases not matched to a gene: 3. As DNA, the CDR3 is TGCGCCAGCAGCCAAGATGGGACAGCTACAGATACGCAGTATTTT. This sequence encodes CASSQDGTATDTQYF.

The chain uses TRBV24-1 and TRBJ2-1; no firm D call. CDR3 length: 12 residues. CDR1 KGHDR and CDR2 SFDVKD come from the germline V gene. With 5 bases removed from V and 9 bases from J, the gap between germline ends came to 10 bases. DNA of the CDR3: TGTGCCACCAGTGCCCTAGTCGGTGAGCAGTTCTTC. Protein: CATSALVGEQFF.

This clonotype was recorded many times. The J gene is TRBJ1-5, the V gene TRBV5-6; TRBD1 might be the D (5 bases). CDR1 is SGHDT and CDR2 is YYEEEE in the germline V gene. The V and J ends lost 3 bases and 2 bases respectively, with 15 bases between them. This CDR3 has 16 residues. CDR3 sequence reads: CASSYKDTRGNQPQHF. The CDR3 nucleotides read TGTGCCAGCAGCTATAAAGACACCAGGGGCAATCAGCCCCAGCATTTT.

This rearrangement joins TRBV2 to TRBJ2-1; tentative D call: TRBD2 (6 bases). Germline V lookup: CDR1 SNHLY, CDR2 FYNNEI. V was pared by 6 bases and J by 6 bases, with 15 bases between. The CDR3 runs 14 residues. The CDR3 reads CASRGTGSFNEQFF. The CDR3 bases are TGTGCCAGCAGGGGGACTGGTTCGTTCAATGAGCAGTTCTTC.

This sequence joins TRBV6-1 and TRBJ2-1; tentative D call: TRBD1 (5 bases). The CDR3 contains 13 residues. Germline V CDR1 and CDR2: MNHNS, SASEGT. The V and J ends lost 8 bases and 6 bases respectively, with 14 bases between them. The CDR3 here is CASARRQSNEQFF. DNA for the CDR3: TGTGCCAGCGCTCGAAGACAGAGCAATGAGCAGTTCTTC.

J is TRBJ2-2 and V is TRBV3-1, with unresolved D. CDR1 and CDR2 from the germline V gene are LGHDT and YNNKEL (reference sequence). This CDR3 is built from 16 residues. V shed 6 bases and J shed 0 bases, with 14 bases lying between them. The chain's CDR3 is CASSRVGPANTGELFF. DNA of the CDR3: TGTGCCAGCAGTCGAGTAGGACCCGCGAACACCGGGGAGCTGTTTTTT. Supplemented by reference TRBV3-1 and TRBJ2-2, the full variable domain reads DTAVSQTPKYLVTQMGNDKSIKCEQNLGHDTMYWYKQDSKKFLKIMFSYNNKELIINETVPNRFSPKSPDKAHLNLHINSLELGDSAVYFCASSRVGPANTGELFFGEGSRLTVL.

This clonotype was counted a few times. The rearrangement links TRBV3-1 to TRBJ1-5; no firm D call. V gave up 3 bases and J gave up 4 bases, with 4 bases separating them. The CDR3 consists of 12 residues. CDR1 is LGHDT and CDR2 is YNNKEL in the germline V gene (reference sequence). The DNA for the CDR3 is TGTGCCAGCAGCCAGGCTAATCAGCCCCAGCATTTT. This encodes CASSQANQPQHF.

This clonotype was seen a few times. The rearrangement uses TRBV7-8 and TRBJ2-5; 8 nucleotides agree with TRBD1. The CDR3 spans 15 residues. Per germline, CDR1 SGHVS and CDR2 FQNEAQ. The V segment lost 1 base and the J segment 4 bases; nucleotides outside the gene matches: 5. Here the CDR3 reads CASSLVGQGRETQYF. The CDR3 DNA follows: TGTGCCAGCAGCTTAGTCGGACAGGGTCGAGAGACCCAGTACTTC.

This clonotype was counted only a few times. The V call is TRBV5-1, the J call TRBJ2-7, with a tentative D call TRBD1 (5 bases). Trimming stripped 2 bases from V and 3 bases from J, with 12 bases between. Per the germline V gene, CDR1 is SGHRS and CDR2 is YFSETQ. The CDR3 is made up of 14 amino acids. DNA for the CDR3: TGCGCCAGCAGCTTAATGACAGAGAACTACGAGCAGTACTTC. Translation: CASSLMTENYEQYF.

This clonotype was seen once. V is TRBV6-2 or TRBV6-3 and J is TRBJ2-1; TRBD2 aligns across 13 bases. Trimming removed 6 bases from V and 7 bases from J; junction bases left unmatched: 6. The CDR3 length is 15 residues. Germline loops: CDR1 MNHEY, CDR2 SVGEGT. The CDR3: CASSRTSGGPNEQFF. In DNA form, the CDR3 reads TGTGCCAGCAGCCGGACTAGCGGGGGCCCAAATGAGCAGTTCTTC.

The sample holds many counts of this clonotype. The gene calls are TRBV28 and TRBJ2-7, with TRBD1 matching over 10 bases. The CDR3 is 13 amino acids. The V and J ends lost 6 bases and 1 base, in that order; junction bases with no gene match: 0. Germline V gene lookup returns CDR1 MDHEN and CDR2 SYDVKM. For the CDR3, the DNA is TGTGCCAGCAGGGGACAGGGGTCCTACGAGCAGTACTTC. Its protein product is CASRGQGSYEQYF.

This chain uses TRBV4-1 with TRBJ2-3; maybe TRBD2 (6 bases). The CDR3 extends over 16 amino acids. Trimming stripped 4 bases from V and 0 bases from J, with 14 bases between. Germline CDR1 is MGHRA and CDR2 is YSYEKL. The CDR3 DNA reads TGCGCCAGCAGCCTCTACGGAGGGACTAGCACAGATACGCAGTATTTT. Translation: CASSLYGGTSTDTQYF.

The CDR3 spells CATSQQGYGQPQHF. The CDR3, as DNA: TGTGCCACCAGTCAACAGGGGTATGGTCAGCCCCAGCATTTT. This chain joins TRBV24-1 and TRBJ1-5; the match to TRBD1 covers 7 bases. There are 14 residues in the CDR3. Germline V gives CDR1 KGHDR, CDR2 SFDVKD. Trimming cost V 6 bases and J 6 bases; bases outside gene matches: 7.

The genes are TRBV11-2 and TRBJ2-3, with TRBD2 identical over 12 bases. Germline CDR1 reads SGHAT; CDR2 reads FQNNGV. The CDR3 sequence is 17 residues long. V lost 4 bases, J lost 2 bases, and 7 bases stayed unmatched. CDR3 amino acids: CASSWRTSGIITDTQYF. As DNA, the CDR3 is TGTGCCAGCAGCTGGAGGACTAGCGGGATAATCACAGATACGCAGTATTTT. The variable domain in full, with the rest retrieved from reference TRBV11-2 and TRBJ2-3, is EAGVAQSPRYKIIEKRQSVAFWCNPISGHATLYWYQQILGQGPKLLIQFQNNGVVDDSQLPKDRFSAERLKGVDSTLKIQPAKLEDSAVYLCASSWRTSGIITDTQYFGPGTRLTVL.

The V and J genes are TRBV12-3 or TRBV12-4 and TRBJ2-3, with 8 bases lining up with TRBD1. The CDR3 runs 15 residues. J gave up 2 bases and V 6 bases, and 7 bases lay outside the gene matches. The CDR3 spells CASSPQGALTDTQYF. The CDR3 bases are TGTGCCAGCAGCCCTCAGGGGGCCCTCACAGATACGCAGTATTTT.

The chain has TRBV19 and TRBJ2-7; 9 nucleotides align to TRBD1. The CDR3 has 17 residues. The V and J ends lost 3 bases and 0 bases, in that order; junction bases with no gene match: 9. Germline V CDR1 and CDR2: LNHDA, SQIVND (reference sequence). DNA of the CDR3: TGTGCCAGTAGTATGGGACAGGGCCCAAGGTTCTCCTACGAGCAGTACTTC. Translating gives CASSMGQGPRFSYEQYF.

This rearrangement joins TRBV6-1 to TRBJ2-7, with D unclear. The germline V gene encodes CDR1 MNHNS and CDR2 SASEGT. V was trimmed by 3 bases and J by 4 bases, leaving 4 bases between them. The CDR3 totals 11 residues. In nucleotides, the CDR3 is TGTGCCAGCAGTGATAAATACGAGCAGTACTTC. Translating gives CASSDKYEQYF.

This clonotype came up many times. The chain has TRBV2 and TRBJ2-3; 12 bases are a match to TRBD2. V was clipped by 2 bases and J by 7 bases; unmatched bases: 4. The germline gives CDR1 SNHLY, CDR2 FYNNEI. The CDR3 runs 15 residues. This CDR3 reads CASSELAGGDYTQYF. DNA for the CDR3: TGTGCCAGCAGTGAACTAGCGGGGGGGGATTATACGCAGTATTTT.

CDR3 nucleotides: TGCAGTGCACCCCGGAGGGACTCCTACAATGAGCAGTTCTTC. Translated, it gives CSAPRRDSYNEQFF. This chain connects TRBV20-1 to TRBJ2-1; tentatively, D is TRBD2 (6 bases). The CDR3 extends over 14 amino acids. V shed 6 bases and J shed 0 bases, with 12 bases lying between them. The V gene's germline CDR1 is DFQATT and CDR2 SNEGSKA (reference sequence).

The chain couples TRBV28 to TRBJ2-7, with 10 bases aligning to TRBD2. Germline assignment: CDR1 MDHEN and CDR2 SYDVKM. This CDR3 has 14 amino acids. After removal of 6 bases from V and 7 bases from J, the junction contained 9 bases not matched to a gene. The CDR3 DNA reads TGTGCCAGCAGATCTAGCGGGAGTCTGGGAGAGCAGTACTTC. Translating gives CASRSSGSLGEQYF.